This T cell receptor (beta chain) was found in a study of blood T cells in healthy people across ages. Study-level results: Long-lived donors had more naive CD4+ cells and higher diversity than aged donors.

A word on this clonotype: What it binds is unknown.

The authors ran a second PCR of about 6 to 11 cycles using a sample-barcoded 5' primer and a J-beta primer mix. One entry per CDR3 protein, called by TCRdb with MiXCR from the 5' RACE reads. The sample lists around 1,500,000 distinct CDR3 sequences; roughly 40% were seen once. The CDR3 contains 12 residues. Trimming removed 6 bases at V and 10 bases at J, with 13 bases between. The germline CDR1 and CDR2 sequences are SNHLY and FYNNEI. The sequence was collected from a woman aged 18-35 years in good health. The material sequenced was blood. The genes are TRBV2 and TRBJ2-1; D perhaps matches TRBD1 (6 bases). The CDR3 nucleotides are TGTGCCAGCAGGGCTACAGGGTACGAGCAGTTCTTC. Its translation is CASRATGYEQFF.